A selection of T cell receptor beta chains follows, all from one sample in a study of shared clonotypes between healthy human individuals. Data came from immunoSEQ multiplex PCR; TCRdb stores just in-frame clones and leaves some out. The sample lists some 1.5 million clones; roughly 97% were seen once. Specimen: naive CD4+ T cells sorted from blood. These receptors were taken from a man aged 30 to 45 in good health. The CDR3 runs from the conserved cysteine through the conserved F or W.

>14|TRBV6-5|TRBJ2-7
CASSYSAGSYEQYF
>14|TRBV5-1|TRBJ2-5
CASSLAGYQETQYF
>13|TRBV7-9|TRBJ2-7
CASSLEVDYEQYF
>15|TRBV7-8|TRBJ1-5
CASSPGTGANQPQHF
>15|TRBV18|TRBJ1-1
CASSPLTGLNTEAFF
>13|TRBV10-3|TRBJ1-4
CAVGGLPNEKLFF
>15|TRBV7-9|TRBJ2-1
CASSLGTVLNDEQFF
>15|TRBV19|TRBJ1-2
CASSMQDRAGNGYTF
>14|TRBV28|TRBJ1-1
CASRRGRQNTEAFF
>19|TRBV5-1|TRBJ2-3
CASSPRGAGGPGVTDTQYF
>16|TRBV7-9|TRBJ2-5
CASSYWNSVLPETQYF
>15|TRBV19|TRBJ2-1
CASSIRLAANNEQFF
>14|TRBV5-8|TRBJ1-5
CASSRGHYNQPQHF
>15|TRBV5-4|TRBJ1-2
CASSPDGWTGGGYTF
>18|TRBV28|TRBJ2-2
CASSFRIGRWANTGELFF
>16|TRBV10-3|TRBJ1-5
CAISPVDRGQYQPQHF
>14|TRBV6-1|TRBJ1-1
CASSVKTANTEAFF